The rows below give T cell receptor beta chains drawn from one sample of a study of OX40 agonist ivuxolimab in advanced cancers. Data came from immunoSEQ multiplex PCR; TCRdb stores just in-frame clones and leaves some out. The sample shows roughly 86,000 clones, approximately 86% of them seen only once. The sample was CD4+ or CD8+ T cells sorted from blood, taken in a trial of the OX40 agonist ivuxolimab. Receptor source: an adult with an advanced solid tumor such as melanoma, head and neck, liver or kidney cancer. The CDR3 runs from the conserved cysteine through the conserved F or W. Each record gives: V gene, D gene, clone size, J gene, CDR3 protein, CDR3 DNA. A D gene is named only where the DNA matches it firmly. A clone size is listed for some rows: how often the clone was seen (once, few, many), or a class if it is expanded.

>TRBV18|TRBD1|NA|TRBJ2-3
CASSPRQGAGDTQYF
TGTGCCAGCTCTCCCCGACAGGGGGCGGGAGATACGCAGTATTTT
>TRBV7-2|NA|NA|TRBJ2-1
CASSATWARDEQFF
TGTGCCAGCAGCGCCACTTGGGCACGCGATGAGCAGTTCTTC
>TRBV7-9|NA|NA|TRBJ1-4
CASSSLGGSNEKLFF
TGTGCCAGCAGCTCTCTCGGGGGTTCTAATGAAAAACTGTTTTTT
>TRBV2|NA|NA|TRBJ2-3
CASTPTHTDTQYF
TGTGCCAGCACTCCGACACACACAGATACGCAGTATTTT
>TRBV7-6|NA|NA|TRBJ1-3
CASSPWDSEGGTIYF
TGTGCCAGCAGCCCCTGGGACTCAGAAGGAGGCACCATATATTTT
>TRBV6-1|NA|NA|TRBJ2-6
CASSDHASGANVLTF
TGTGCCAGCAGTGATCACGCGTCGGGGGCCAACGTCCTGACTTTC
>TRBV5-4|NA|NA|TRBJ2-7
CASSLGRIYEQYF
TGTGCCAGCAGCTTGGGACGTATTTACGAGCAGTACTTC
>TRBV9|NA|NA|TRBJ2-7
CASSVEVNRPLYEQYF
TGTGCCAGCAGCGTAGAGGTGAACCGGCCCCTCTACGAGCAGTACTTC
>TRBV5-1|NA|NA|TRBJ1-4
CASSLWGANEKLFF
TGCGCCAGCAGCTTGTGGGGGGCAAATGAAAAACTGTTTTTT
>TRBV5-5|NA|once|TRBJ2-3
CASSLQGKTDTQYF
TGTGCCAGCAGCCTGCAGGGGAAGACAGATACGCAGTATTTT
>TRBV4-2|TRBD1|NA|TRBJ1-1
CASSIVPQGAVEAFF
TGTGCCAGCAGCATAGTGCCCCAGGGGGCGGTTGAAGCTTTCTTT
>TRBV6-6|TRBD1|NA|TRBJ1-5
CASSLAGTGNYQPQHF
TGTGCCAGCAGTCTAGCCGGGACAGGTAACTATCAGCCCCAGCATTTT
>TRBV5-1|TRBD1|NA|TRBJ2-5
CASSPWADRGGETQYF
TGCGCCAGCAGCCCCTGGGCGGACAGGGGCGGTGAGACCCAGTACTTC
>TRBV11-3|NA|NA|TRBJ2-5
CASSLRGTRETQYF
TGTGCCAGCAGCTTACGGGGAACTCGCGAGACCCAGTACTTC
>TRBV5-1|TRBD1|NA|TRBJ1-5
CASSAGTADQPQHF
TGCGCCAGCAGCGCGGGGACAGCCGATCAGCCCCAGCATTTT
>TRBV5-6|TRBD2|NA|TRBJ2-1
CASSLPLADYNEQFF
TGTGCCAGCAGCTTGCCCCTAGCGGACTACAATGAGCAGTTCTTC
>TRBV6-4|TRBD2|NA|TRBJ2-3
CASSALAGGDTQYF
TGTGCCAGCAGTGCGCTAGCGGGAGGCGATACGCAGTATTTT
>TRBV7-7|NA|NA|TRBJ2-5
CASRGSGETQYF
TGTGCCAGCCGGGGCAGTGGCGAGACCCAGTACTTC
>TRBV5-6|NA|NA|TRBJ2-3
CASSLIDTQYF
TGTGCCAGCAGCTTAATAGATACGCAGTATTTT
>TRBV6-5|TRBD1|NA|TRBJ2-7
CASSNRDRHYEQYF
TGTGCCAGCAGTAACCGGGACAGACACTACGAGCAGTACTTC
>TRBV19|TRBD1|NA|TRBJ1-5
CASTPDRDQPQHF
TGTGCCAGTACCCCCGACAGGGATCAGCCCCAGCATTTT
>TRBV4-3|TRBD2|once|TRBJ2-1
CASSYSGGALVNEQFF
TGCGCCAGCAGCTATAGCGGGGGGGCCTTGGTCAATGAGCAGTTCTTC
>TRBV14|NA|NA|TRBJ1-1
CASSQVPPGSRMNTEAFF
TGTGCCAGCAGCCAAGTACCCCCCGGGTCAAGGATGAACACTGAAGCTTTCTTT
>TRBV7-7|TRBD1|once|TRBJ2-1
CASSLEQGSYNEQFF
TGTGCCAGCAGCTTAGAACAGGGGAGTTACAATGAGCAGTTCTTC
>TRBV7-2|TRBD1|NA|TRBJ2-5
CASSFGFGTGGEETQYF
TGTGCCAGCAGCTTCGGCTTCGGGACAGGGGGAGAAGAGACCCAGTACTTC
>TRBV9|NA|once|TRBJ2-2
CASSVDVGELFF
TGTGCCAGCAGCGTAGACGTCGGGGAGCTGTTTTTT
>TRBV7-8|TRBD1|NA|TRBJ2-3
CASSDHRGTDTQYF
TGTGCCAGCAGCGATCACAGGGGAACAGATACGCAGTATTTT
>TRBV11-2|TRBD2|NA|TRBJ2-3
CASSLISGGRTDTQYF
TGTGCCAGCAGCTTAATAAGCGGGGGGCGCACAGATACGCAGTATTTT